This T cell receptor beta chain was documented in a study of T cell responses to AZD1222 COVID-19 vaccine. General study points: Spike-specific TCR breadth rose after two AZD1222 doses, and depth rose as well.

To note about this clone: Its antigen is as yet unknown.

The protocol was immunoSEQ multiplex PCR, while the TCRdb copy is restricted to in-frame clones and leaves out a portion. The sample yields fewer than 150,000 clones, 89% seen once. Sequenced here: peripheral blood, sampled 28 days after the second AZD1222 dose. The TCR was taken from an adult who received the AZD1222 COVID-19 vaccine.

In nucleotides, the CDR3 is TGTGCCAGCTCACTGGGGACGTCTGGAAACACCATATATTTT. As protein: CASSLGTSGNTIYF. The chain has TRBV18 and TRBJ1-3; D might be TRBD1 (5 bases). Germline lookup yields CDR1 KGHSH and CDR2 LQKENI. The V and J ends lost 4 bases and 1 base respectively, with 8 bases between them. This CDR3 is 14 amino acids long.